The sequence of this TCR beta chain was determined in a study of identical twins. CDR1 DFQATT and CDR2 SNEGSKA come from the germline V gene (reference sequence). Trimming took off 5 bases at V and 7 bases at J, with 11 bases between the two ends. The CDR3 loop spans 12 amino acids. TCRdb processed the 5' RACE reads anew with MiXCR; each CDR3 protein has one entry. In the table there are a few hundred thousand distinct CDR3 sequences, about 8.3% of which are singletons. The study, taken as a whole, reports: Alpha sequences that were out-of-frame and twin-shared showed an excess of low generation probability. Invariant cells of the MAIT and iNKT types might have partly distorted the zero-insertion analyses.

With respect to this clonotype: Its cognate antigen is unknown.

Among all donors, each was a healthy Caucasian. These data are also associated with another study on yellow fever vaccine responses in identical twins.

The V and J genes are TRBV20-1 and TRBJ2-2; D unclear. This clonotype originated in a woman aged 18 to 35 in good health. The material sequenced was memory (CD45RO+) T cells sorted from blood. In DNA, the CDR3 is TGCAGTGCTTACTATGGGCACGGGGAGCTGTTTTTT. It translates to CSAYYGHGELFF.